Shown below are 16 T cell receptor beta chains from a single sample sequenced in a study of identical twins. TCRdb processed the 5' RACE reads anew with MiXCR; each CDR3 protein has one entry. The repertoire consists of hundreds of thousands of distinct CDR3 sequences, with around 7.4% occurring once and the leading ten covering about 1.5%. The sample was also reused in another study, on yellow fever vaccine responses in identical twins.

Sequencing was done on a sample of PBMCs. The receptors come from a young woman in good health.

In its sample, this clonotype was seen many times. The CDR3: CAISESSSKLTTYNEQFF. Written as DNA, the CDR3 is TGTGCCATCAGTGAGTCGAGCAGTAAACTCACGACCTACAATGAGCAGTTCTTC. This sequence joins TRBV10-3 and TRBJ2-1; D unresolved. The germline V gene has CDR1 ENHRY and CDR2 SYGVKD. Trimming pared 0 bases from V and 2 bases from J, leaving 17 bases between. The CDR3 is 18 residues long.

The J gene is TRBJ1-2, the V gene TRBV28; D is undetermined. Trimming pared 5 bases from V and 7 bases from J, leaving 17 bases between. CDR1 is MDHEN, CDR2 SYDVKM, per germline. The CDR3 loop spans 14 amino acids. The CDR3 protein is CASSPMVQVRGYTF. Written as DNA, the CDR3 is TGTGCCAGCAGTCCAATGGTGCAGGTTCGTGGCTACACCTTC.

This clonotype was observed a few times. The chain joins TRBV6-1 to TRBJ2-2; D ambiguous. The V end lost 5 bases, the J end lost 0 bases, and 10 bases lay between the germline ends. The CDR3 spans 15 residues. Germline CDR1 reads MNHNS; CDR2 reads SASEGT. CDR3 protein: CASSQWHANTGELFF. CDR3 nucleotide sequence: TGTGCCAGCAGTCAATGGCACGCGAACACCGGGGAGCTGTTTTTT.

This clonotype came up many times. CDR3 loop: CASSPPGLAPTYEQYF. CDR3 coding DNA: TGTGCCAGCTCACCACCAGGACTAGCGCCAACTTACGAGCAGTACTTC. This chain links TRBV18 with TRBJ2-7; TRBD2 agrees at 9 bases. With 0 bases clipped from V and 4 bases from J, the junction kept 7 bases outside the gene matches. CDR3 length equals 16 residues. Looked up from germline, CDR1 is KGHSH and CDR2 is LQKENI. Combining the CDR3 with reference TRBV18 and TRBJ2-7 gives the whole variable domain NAGVMQNPRHLVRRRGQEARLRCSPMKGHSHVYWYRQLPEEGLKFMVYLQKENIIDESGMPKERFSAEFPKEGPSILRIQQVVRGDSAAYFCASSPPGLAPTYEQYFGPGTRLTVT.

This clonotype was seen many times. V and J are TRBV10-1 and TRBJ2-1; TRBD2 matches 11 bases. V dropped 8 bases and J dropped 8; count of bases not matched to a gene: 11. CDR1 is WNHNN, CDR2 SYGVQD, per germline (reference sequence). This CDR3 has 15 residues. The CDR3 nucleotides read TGCGCCAGCGGCAGGACTAGCGGGTCACTCGATGAGCAGTTCTTC. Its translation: CASGRTSGSLDEQFF.

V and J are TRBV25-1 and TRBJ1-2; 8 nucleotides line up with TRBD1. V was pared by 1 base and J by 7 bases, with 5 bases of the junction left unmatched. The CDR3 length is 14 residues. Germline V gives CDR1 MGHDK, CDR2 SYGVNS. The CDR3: CASSEWGTGLGYTF. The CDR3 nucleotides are TGTGCCAGCAGTGAATGGGGGACAGGCCTTGGCTACACCTTC.

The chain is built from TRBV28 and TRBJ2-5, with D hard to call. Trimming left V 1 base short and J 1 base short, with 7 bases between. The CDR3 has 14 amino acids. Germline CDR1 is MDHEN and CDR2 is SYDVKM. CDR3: CASSLFDSQETQYF. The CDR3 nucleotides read TGTGCCAGCAGTTTATTCGACTCCCAAGAGACCCAGTACTTC.

CDR3 amino acids: CASSPDDRVPNYTF. CDR3 coding DNA: TGTGCCAGCTCACCGGACGACAGGGTCCCTAACTACACCTTC. V is TRBV18 and J is TRBJ1-2, with 7 positions matching TRBD1. The CDR3 sequence is 14 residues long. V shed 3 bases, J shed 10 bases, and the junction held 11 bases outside the gene matches. CDR1 is KGHSH and CDR2 is LQKENI in the germline V gene.

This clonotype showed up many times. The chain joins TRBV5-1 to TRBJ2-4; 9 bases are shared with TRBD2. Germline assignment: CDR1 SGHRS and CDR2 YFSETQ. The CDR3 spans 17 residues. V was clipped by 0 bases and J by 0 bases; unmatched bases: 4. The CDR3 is CASSLVVAGVAKNIQYF. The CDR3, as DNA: TGCGCCAGCAGCTTGGTGGTAGCGGGAGTAGCCAAAAACATTCAGTACTTC. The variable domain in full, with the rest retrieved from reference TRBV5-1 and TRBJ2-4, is KAGVTQTPRYLIKTRGQQVTLSCSPISGHRSVSWYQQTPGQGLQFLFEYFSETQRNKGNFPGRFSGRQFSNSRSEMNVSTLELGDSALYLCASSLVVAGVAKNIQYFGAGTRLSVL.

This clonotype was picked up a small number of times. The CDR3 loop reads CASSPPRLAGIYNEQFF. The CDR3, as DNA: TGTGCCAGCAGCCCTCCAAGACTAGCGGGAATTTACAATGAGCAGTTCTTC. V is TRBV7-9 and J is TRBJ2-1, with 11 nucleotides matching TRBD2. V shed 5 bases, J shed 4 bases, and the junction held 10 bases outside the gene matches. CDR3 length: 17 amino acids. CDR1 SEHNR and CDR2 FQNEAQ come from the germline V gene (reference sequence).

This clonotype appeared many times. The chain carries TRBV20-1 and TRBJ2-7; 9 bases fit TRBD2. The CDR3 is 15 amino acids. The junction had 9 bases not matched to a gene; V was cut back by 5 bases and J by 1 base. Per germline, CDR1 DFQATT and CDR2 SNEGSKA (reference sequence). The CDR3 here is CSALLTSGLSYEQYF. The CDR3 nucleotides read TGCAGTGCTCTACTGACTAGCGGCCTATCCTACGAGCAGTACTTC.

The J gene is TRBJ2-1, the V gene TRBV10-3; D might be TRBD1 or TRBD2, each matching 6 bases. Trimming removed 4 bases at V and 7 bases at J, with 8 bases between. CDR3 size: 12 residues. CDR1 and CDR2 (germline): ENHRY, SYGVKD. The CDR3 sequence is CAISGGANEQFF. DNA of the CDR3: TGTGCCATCAGTGGGGGGGCGAATGAGCAGTTCTTC.

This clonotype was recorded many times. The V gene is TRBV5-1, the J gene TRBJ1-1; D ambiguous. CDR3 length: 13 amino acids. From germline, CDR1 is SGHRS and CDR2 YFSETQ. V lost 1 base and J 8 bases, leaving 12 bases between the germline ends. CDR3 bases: TGCGCCAGCAGCTTGTACGTGGCAGAAGAAGCTTTCTTT. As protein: CASSLYVAEEAFF.

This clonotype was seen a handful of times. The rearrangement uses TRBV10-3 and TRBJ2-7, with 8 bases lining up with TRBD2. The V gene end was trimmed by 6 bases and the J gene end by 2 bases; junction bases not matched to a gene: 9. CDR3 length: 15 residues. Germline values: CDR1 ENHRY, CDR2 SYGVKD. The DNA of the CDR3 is TGTGCCATCAGCGGGAAAAGCGGGAGTGCCTACGAGCAGTACTTC. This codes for CAISGKSGSAYEQYF.

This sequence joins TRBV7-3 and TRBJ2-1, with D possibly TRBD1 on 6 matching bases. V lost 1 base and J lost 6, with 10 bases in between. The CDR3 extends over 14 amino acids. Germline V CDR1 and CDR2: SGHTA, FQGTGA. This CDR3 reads CASSLIDRPNEQFF. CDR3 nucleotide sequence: TGTGCCAGCAGCTTAATCGACAGGCCCAATGAGCAGTTCTTC.

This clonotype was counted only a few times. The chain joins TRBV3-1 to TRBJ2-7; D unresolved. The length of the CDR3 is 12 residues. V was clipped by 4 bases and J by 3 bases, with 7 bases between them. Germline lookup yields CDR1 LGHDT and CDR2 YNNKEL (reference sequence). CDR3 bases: TGTGCCAGCAGCCGGGCTAACTACGAGCAGTACTTC. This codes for CASSRANYEQYF.